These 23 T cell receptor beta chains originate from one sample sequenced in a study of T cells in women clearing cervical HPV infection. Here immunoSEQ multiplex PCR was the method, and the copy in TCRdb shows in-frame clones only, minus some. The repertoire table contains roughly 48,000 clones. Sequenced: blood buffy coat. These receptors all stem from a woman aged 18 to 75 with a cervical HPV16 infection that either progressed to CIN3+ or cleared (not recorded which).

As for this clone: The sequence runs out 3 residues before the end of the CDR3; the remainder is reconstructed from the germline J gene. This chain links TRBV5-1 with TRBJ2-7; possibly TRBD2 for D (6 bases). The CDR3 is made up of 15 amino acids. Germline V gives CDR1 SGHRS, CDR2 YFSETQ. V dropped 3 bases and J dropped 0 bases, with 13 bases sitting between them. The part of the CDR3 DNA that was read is TGCGCCAGCAGCTACCTGGGGGGATCCTCCTACGAG. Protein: CASSYLGGSSYE. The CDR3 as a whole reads CASSYLGGSSYEQYF.

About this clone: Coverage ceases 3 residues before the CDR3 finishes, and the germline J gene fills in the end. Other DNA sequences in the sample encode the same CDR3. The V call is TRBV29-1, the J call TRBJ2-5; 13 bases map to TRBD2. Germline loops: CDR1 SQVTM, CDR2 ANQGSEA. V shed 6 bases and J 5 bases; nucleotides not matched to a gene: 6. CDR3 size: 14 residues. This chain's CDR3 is CSVVLAGGRETQYF. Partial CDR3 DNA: TGCAGCGTGGTACTAGCGGGAGGGCGGGAGACC.

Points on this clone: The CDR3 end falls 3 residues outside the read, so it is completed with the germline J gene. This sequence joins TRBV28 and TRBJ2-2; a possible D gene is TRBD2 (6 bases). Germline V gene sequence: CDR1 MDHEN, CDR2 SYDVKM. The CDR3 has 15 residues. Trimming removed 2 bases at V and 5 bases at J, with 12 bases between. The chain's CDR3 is CASSLGGMGTGELFF. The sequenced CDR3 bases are TGTGCCAGCAGTTTAGGCGGGATGGGTACCGGGGAG.

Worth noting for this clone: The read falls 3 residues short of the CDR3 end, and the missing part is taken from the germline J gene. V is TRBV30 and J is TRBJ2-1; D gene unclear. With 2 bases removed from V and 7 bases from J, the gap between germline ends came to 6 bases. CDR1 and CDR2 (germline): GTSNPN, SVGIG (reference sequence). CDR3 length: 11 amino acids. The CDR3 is CAWSNKNEQFF. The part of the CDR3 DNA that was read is TGTGCCTGGAGTAACAAGAATGAG. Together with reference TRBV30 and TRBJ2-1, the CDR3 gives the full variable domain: SQTIHQWPATLVQPVGSPLSLECTVEGTSNPNLYWYRQAAGRGLQLLFYSVGIGQISSEVPQNLSASRPQDRQFILSSKKLLLSDSGFYLCAWSNKNEQFFGPGTRLTVL.

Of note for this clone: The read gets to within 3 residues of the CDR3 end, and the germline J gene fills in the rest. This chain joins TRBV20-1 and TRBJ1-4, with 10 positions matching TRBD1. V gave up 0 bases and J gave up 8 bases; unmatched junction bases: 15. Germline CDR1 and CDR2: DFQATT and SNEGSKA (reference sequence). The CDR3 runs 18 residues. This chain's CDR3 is CSARDSGAGTGVREKLFF. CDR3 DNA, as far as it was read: TGCAGTGCTAGAGATAGCGGGGCCGGGACAGGGGTTAGAGAAAAA.

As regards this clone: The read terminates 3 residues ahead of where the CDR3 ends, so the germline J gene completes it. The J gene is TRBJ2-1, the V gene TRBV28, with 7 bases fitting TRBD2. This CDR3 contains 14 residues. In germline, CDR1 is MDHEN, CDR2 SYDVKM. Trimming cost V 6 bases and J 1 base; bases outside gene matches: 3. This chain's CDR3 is CASSRGGSYNEQFF. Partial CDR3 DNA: TGTGCCAGCAGCCGCGGGGGATCCTACAATGAG.

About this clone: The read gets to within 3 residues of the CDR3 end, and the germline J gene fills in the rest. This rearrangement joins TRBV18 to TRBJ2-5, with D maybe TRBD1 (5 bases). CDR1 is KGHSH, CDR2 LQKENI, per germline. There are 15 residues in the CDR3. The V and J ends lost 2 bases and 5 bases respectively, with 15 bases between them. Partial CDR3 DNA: TGTGCCAGCTCACCAGGCCTAGGGGTAAGGGAGACC. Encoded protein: CASSPGLGVRET. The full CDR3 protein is CASSPGLGVRETQYF.

CDR3 DNA (partial): TGCGCCAGCAGCCCTAGCGGGGGAATCCAAGAGACC. Residues: CASSPSGGIQET. The whole CDR3 region reads CASSPSGGIQETQYF. The rearrangement joins TRBV5-1 to TRBJ2-5, with TRBD2 matching 10 bases. The read ends 3 residues before the CDR3 terminus; that terminus is restored from the germline J gene. This CDR3 region has 15 residues. Germline CDR1 SGHRS, CDR2 YFSETQ. J lost 1 base, V lost 4 bases, and 4 bases had no gene match. Supplemented by reference TRBV5-1 and TRBJ2-5, the full variable domain reads KAGVTQTPRYLIKTRGQQVTLSCSPISGHRSVSWYQQTPGQGLQFLFEYFSETQRNKGNFPGRFSGRQFSNSRSEMNVSTLELGDSALYLCASSPSGGIQETQYFGPGTRLLVL.

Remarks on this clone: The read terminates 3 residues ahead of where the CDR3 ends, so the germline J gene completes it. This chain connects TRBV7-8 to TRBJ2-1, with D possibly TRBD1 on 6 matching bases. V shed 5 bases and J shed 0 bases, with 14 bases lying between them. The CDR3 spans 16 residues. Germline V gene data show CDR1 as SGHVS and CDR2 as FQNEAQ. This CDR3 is CASSPRDKSSYNEQFF. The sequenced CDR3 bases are TGTGCCAGCAGCCCTAGGGACAAAAGCTCCTACAATGAG.

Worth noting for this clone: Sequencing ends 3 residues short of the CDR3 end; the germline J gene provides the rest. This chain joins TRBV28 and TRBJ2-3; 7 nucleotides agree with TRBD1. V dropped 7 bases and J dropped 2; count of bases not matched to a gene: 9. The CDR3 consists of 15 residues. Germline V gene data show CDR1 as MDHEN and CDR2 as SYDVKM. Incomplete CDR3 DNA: TGTGCCAGCACCGCACAGGGGACCTACACAGATACG. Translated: CASTAQGTYTDT. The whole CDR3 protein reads CASTAQGTYTDTQYF.

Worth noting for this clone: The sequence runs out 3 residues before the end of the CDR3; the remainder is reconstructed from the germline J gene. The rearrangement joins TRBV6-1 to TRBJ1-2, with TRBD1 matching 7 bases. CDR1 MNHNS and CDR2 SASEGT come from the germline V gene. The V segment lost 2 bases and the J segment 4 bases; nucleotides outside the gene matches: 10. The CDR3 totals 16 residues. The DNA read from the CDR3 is TGTGCCAGCAGTGAACGAGGGGGCGCGGGTCCCTATGGC. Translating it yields CASSERGGAGPYG. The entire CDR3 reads CASSERGGAGPYGYTF.

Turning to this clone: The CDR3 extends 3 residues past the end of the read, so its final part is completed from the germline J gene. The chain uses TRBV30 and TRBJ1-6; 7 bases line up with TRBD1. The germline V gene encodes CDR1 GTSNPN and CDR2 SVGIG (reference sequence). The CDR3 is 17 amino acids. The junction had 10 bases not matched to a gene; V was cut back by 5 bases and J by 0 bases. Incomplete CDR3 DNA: TGTGCCTGGCAATCGACAGGGAGGAGCTCCTATAATTCACCC. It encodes CAWQSTGRSSYNSP. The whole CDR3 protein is CAWQSTGRSSYNSPLHF.

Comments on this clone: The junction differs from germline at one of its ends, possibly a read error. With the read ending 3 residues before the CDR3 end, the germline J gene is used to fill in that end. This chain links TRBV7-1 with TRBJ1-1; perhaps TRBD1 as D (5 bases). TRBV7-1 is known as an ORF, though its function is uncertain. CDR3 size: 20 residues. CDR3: CASSPAALREGRTRNTEAFF. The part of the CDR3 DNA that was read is TGTGCCAGCAGCCCAGCTGCCTTAAGAGAGGGGAGGACCAGGAACACTGAA.

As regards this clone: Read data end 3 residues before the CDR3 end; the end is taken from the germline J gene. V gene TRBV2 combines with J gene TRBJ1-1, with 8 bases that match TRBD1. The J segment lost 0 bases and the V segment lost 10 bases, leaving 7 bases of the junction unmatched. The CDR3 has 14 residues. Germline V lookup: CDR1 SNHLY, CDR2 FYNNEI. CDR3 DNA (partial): TGTGCCACACGGGACAGGCCCCTGAACACTGAA. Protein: CATRDRPLNTE. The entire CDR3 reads CATRDRPLNTEAFF.

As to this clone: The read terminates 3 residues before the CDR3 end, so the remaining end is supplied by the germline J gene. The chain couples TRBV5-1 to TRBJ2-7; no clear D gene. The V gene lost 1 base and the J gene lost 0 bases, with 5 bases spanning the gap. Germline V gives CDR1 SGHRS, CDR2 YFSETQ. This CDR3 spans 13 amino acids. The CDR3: CASSLQDSYEQYF. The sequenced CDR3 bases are TGCGCCAGCAGCTTGCAGGACTCCTACGAG.

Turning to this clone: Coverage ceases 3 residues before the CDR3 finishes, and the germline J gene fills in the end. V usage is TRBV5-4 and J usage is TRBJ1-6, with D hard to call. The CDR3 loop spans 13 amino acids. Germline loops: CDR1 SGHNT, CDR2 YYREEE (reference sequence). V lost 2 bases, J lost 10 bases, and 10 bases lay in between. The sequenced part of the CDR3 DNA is TGTGCCAGCAGCTTAGAGGCCGGGTCACCC. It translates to CASSLEAGSP. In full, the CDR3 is CASSLEAGSPLHF. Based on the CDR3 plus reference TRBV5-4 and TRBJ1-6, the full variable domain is ETGVTQSPTHLIKTRGQQVTLRCSSQSGHNTVSWYQQALGQGPQFIFQYYREEENGRGNFPPRFSGLQFPNYSSELNVNALELDDSALYLCASSLEAGSPLHFGNGTRLTVT.

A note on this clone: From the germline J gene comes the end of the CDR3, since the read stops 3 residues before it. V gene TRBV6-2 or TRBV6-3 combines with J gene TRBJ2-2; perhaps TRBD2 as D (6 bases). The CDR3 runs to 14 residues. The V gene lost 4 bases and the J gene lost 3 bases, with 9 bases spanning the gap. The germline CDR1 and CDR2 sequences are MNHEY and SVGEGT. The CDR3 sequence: CASSLAEYTGELFF. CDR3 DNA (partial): TGTGCCAGCAGTTTAGCGGAGTACACCGGGGAG.

CDR3 residues: CASSWDRGLAGVLTYEQYF. The covered CDR3 bases are TGCGCCAGCAGCTGGGATCGGGGACTAGCGGGAGTATTGACCTACGAG. The chain recombines TRBV5-1 with TRBJ2-7; 14 nucleotides match TRBD2. The DNA ends 3 residues before the CDR3 does, and the rest of the CDR3 is filled in from the germline J gene. CDR1 and CDR2 (germline): SGHRS, YFSETQ. This CDR3 region has 19 residues. V was clipped by 3 bases and J by 2 bases; unmatched bases: 13.

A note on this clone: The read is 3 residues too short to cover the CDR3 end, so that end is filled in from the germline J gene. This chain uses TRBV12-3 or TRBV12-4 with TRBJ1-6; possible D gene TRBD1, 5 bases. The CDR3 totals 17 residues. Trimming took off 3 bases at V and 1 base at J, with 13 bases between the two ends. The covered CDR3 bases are TGTGCCAGCAGTTTGGACGAGGGGTTTTCCTATAATTCACCC. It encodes CASSLDEGFSYNSP. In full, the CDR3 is CASSLDEGFSYNSPLHF.

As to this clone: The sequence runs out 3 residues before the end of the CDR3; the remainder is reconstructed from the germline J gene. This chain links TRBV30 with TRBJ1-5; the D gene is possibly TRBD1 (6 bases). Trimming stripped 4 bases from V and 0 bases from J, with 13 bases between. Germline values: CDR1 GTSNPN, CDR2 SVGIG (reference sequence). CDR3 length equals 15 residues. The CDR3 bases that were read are TGTGCCTGGAACCAGGGGACCCTTAGCAATCAGCCC. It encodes CAWNQGTLSNQP. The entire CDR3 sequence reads CAWNQGTLSNQPQHF. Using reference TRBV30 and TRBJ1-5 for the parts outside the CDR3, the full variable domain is SQTIHQWPATLVQPVGSPLSLECTVEGTSNPNLYWYRQAAGRGLQLLFYSVGIGQISSEVPQNLSASRPQDRQFILSSKKLLLSDSGFYLCAWNQGTLSNQPQHFGDGTRLSIL.

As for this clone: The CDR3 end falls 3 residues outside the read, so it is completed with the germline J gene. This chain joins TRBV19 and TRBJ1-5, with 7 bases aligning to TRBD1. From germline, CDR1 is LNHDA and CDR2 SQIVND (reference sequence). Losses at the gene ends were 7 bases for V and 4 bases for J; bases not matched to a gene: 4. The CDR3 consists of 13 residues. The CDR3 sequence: CASMTGTNQPQHF. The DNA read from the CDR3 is TGTGCCAGTATGACAGGGACTAATCAGCCC.

The DNA read from the CDR3 is TGCAGTGCTAGAGGGGACAGATATGGC. This gives the protein CSARGDRYG. The complete CDR3 sequence is CSARGDRYGYTF. The J gene is TRBJ1-2, the V gene TRBV20-1, with 7 bases fitting TRBD1. Read data end 3 residues before the CDR3 end; the end is taken from the germline J gene. CDR1 is DFQATT and CDR2 is SNEGSKA in the germline V gene (reference sequence). The CDR3 is made up of 12 amino acids. Trimming took 1 base from V and 5 from J; bases not matched to a gene: 1.

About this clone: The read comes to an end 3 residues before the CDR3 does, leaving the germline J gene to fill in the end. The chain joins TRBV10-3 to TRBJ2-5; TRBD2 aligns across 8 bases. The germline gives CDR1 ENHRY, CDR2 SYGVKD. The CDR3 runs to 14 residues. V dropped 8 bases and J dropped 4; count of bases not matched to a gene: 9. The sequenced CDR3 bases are TGTGCCATCTCCGAAGGGAGCGGGAGAGAGACC. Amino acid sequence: CAISEGSGRET. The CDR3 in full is CAISEGSGRETQYF.